This T cell receptor (beta chain) was documented in a study of OX40 agonist ivuxolimab in advanced cancers. Study overall: From roughly 20 to 85 years was the age range, with a mean of roughly 59 years, and about 83% were male.

Some clones are missing from TCRdb's copy, which holds only in-frame ones; the method was immunoSEQ multiplex PCR. The table records 40,000 to 55,000 clones, more than 70% of them present only once. This CDR3 spans 11 amino acids. Per germline, CDR1 MNHEY and CDR2 SVGAGI. V lost 7 bases to trimming and J lost 7 bases, with 10 bases between them. V is TRBV6-5 and J is TRBJ2-5; D uncertain. The material was CD4+ or CD8+ T cells sorted from blood, obtained in a trial of the OX40 agonist ivuxolimab. This TCR derives from an adult with an advanced solid tumor such as melanoma, head and neck, liver or kidney cancer. CDR3 bases: TGTGCCAGCACCAGCCTTGGGACCCAGTACTTC. It codes for CASTSLGTQYF.